This T cell receptor beta chain was identified during a study of blood T cell repertoires in COVID-19. The CDR3 covers 14 residues. The germline gives CDR1 SGHVS, CDR2 FQNEAQ. Trimming pared 5 bases from V and 2 bases from J, leaving 12 bases between. TCRdb's table, derived via immunoSEQ multiplex PCR, lists solely in-frame clones and lacks some. The sample consists of some 340,000 clones, about 85% of them appearing once. Sequenced: peripheral blood. The gene calls are TRBV7-8 and TRBJ1-2; maybe TRBD1 (6 bases). The clonotype originates from a young woman with acute or convalescent COVID-19. CDR3 sequence: CASSHAQGNYGYTF. DNA for the CDR3: TGTGCCAGCAGCCACGCCCAGGGGAACTATGGCTACACCTTC.